The rows below give T cell receptor beta chains drawn from one sample of a study of control samples from healthy donors and cancer patients. Some clones are missing from TCRdb's copy, which holds only in-frame ones; the method was immunoSEQ multiplex PCR. The sample consists of 100,000 or so clones, 86% of them appearing once. Specimen: blood. These receptors came from a woman in her 50s in good health. The CDR3 runs from the conserved cysteine through the conserved F or W. The D gene is left open where the match is weak. Expanded clones get a size class; other rows say once, few or many, or leave the size out.

>NA|TRBJ1-2|NA|TRBV9
CASSVGVGQSYGYTF
TGTGCCAGCAGCGTAGGGGTAGGGCAGTCGTATGGCTACACCTTC
>NA|TRBJ1-1|TRBD1|TRBV7-9
CASSYPGGPSNTEAFF
TGTGCCAGCAGCTACCCAGGGGGACCATCGAACACTGAAGCTTTCTTT
>NA|TRBJ1-2|NA|TRBV6-6
CASTPDIGYYGYTF
TGTGCCAGCACTCCGGACATCGGGTACTATGGCTACACCTTC
>NA|TRBJ2-3|NA|TRBV21-1
CASSQQYRGTDTQYF
TGTGCCAGCAGTCAACAGTACCGGGGCACAGATACGCAGTATTTT
>NA|TRBJ2-7|TRBD1|TRBV7-8
CASNTGTGLYEQYF
TGTGCCAGCAACACCGGGACAGGGCTCTACGAGCAGTACTTC
>few|TRBJ2-7|NA|TRBV2
CASRDSINSYEQYF
TGTGCCAGCAGGGACAGTATAAACTCCTACGAGCAGTACTTC
>NA|TRBJ1-4|NA|TRBV6-6
CASSYRDEKLFF
TGTGCCAGCAGTTATAGGGATGAAAAACTGTTTTTT
>once|TRBJ2-1|NA|TRBV28
CASSPNHLGSSYNEQFF
TGTGCCAGCAGTCCCAACCATTTGGGGAGCTCCTACAATGAGCAGTTCTTC
>few|TRBJ1-2|NA|TRBV6-2/TRBV6-3
CASSYDPRGDYGYTF
TGTGCCAGCAGTTACGACCCCCGGGGGGACTATGGCTACACCTTC
>NA|TRBJ2-3|NA|TRBV5-1
CASSYATDTQYF
TGCGCCAGCAGCTACGCCACAGATACGCAGTATTTT
>NA|TRBJ2-3|TRBD2|TRBV18
CAGSPESGTSGVLQYF
TGTGCCGGCTCACCCGAAAGCGGGACTAGCGGCGTTTTACAGTATTTT
>once|TRBJ2-7|NA|TRBV7-8
CASSLDVGYGILYEQYF
TGTGCCAGCAGCTTAGACGTCGGATACGGTATACTCTACGAGCAGTACTTC
>once|TRBJ2-3|NA|TRBV7-2
CASSRLSGADTQYF
TGTGCCAGCAGCCGGCTGAGTGGAGCAGATACGCAGTATTTT
>NA|TRBJ1-1|NA|TRBV7-2
CASSSLRGFNTEAFF
TGTGCCAGCAGCTCACTAAGGGGGTTCAACACTGAAGCTTTCTTT
>once|TRBJ2-7|TRBD2|TRBV28
CASTQLAGSTYEQYF
TGTGCCAGCACCCAGCTAGCGGGCTCGACCTACGAGCAGTACTTC
>NA|TRBJ1-4|NA|TRBV20-1
CSASPGRSNEKLFF
TGCAGTGCTAGTCCGGGACGGTCTAATGAAAAACTGTTTTTT
>NA|TRBJ2-3|TRBD2|TRBV5-6
CASSLAGLAGGRGTDTQYF
TGTGCCAGCAGCTTGGCCGGGCTAGCGGGAGGGCGGGGGACAGATACGCAGTATTTT
>NA|TRBJ2-1|NA|TRBV15
CATSIGLDNEQFF
TGTGCCACCAGCATAGGACTGGACAATGAGCAGTTCTTC
>NA|TRBJ2-3|TRBD2|TRBV14
CASSLPGLAFTDTQYF
TGTGCCAGCAGCCTCCCCGGACTAGCCTTCACAGATACGCAGTATTTT
>NA|TRBJ1-4|NA|TRBV2
CASTGSGLSNEKLFF
TGTGCCAGCACCGGCTCAGGGCTGTCTAATGAAAAACTGTTTTTT
>NA|TRBJ1-2|NA|TRBV15
CATSRDSQFMRYTF
TGTGCCACCAGCAGAGATTCCCAATTTATGCGCTACACCTTC
>NA|TRBJ2-3|TRBD2|TRBV5-1
CASSLGLAGTSTDTQYF
TGCGCCAGCAGCCTGGGACTAGCGGGAACTTCCACAGATACGCAGTATTTT
>once|TRBJ2-4|NA|TRBV24-1
CATSDSGENIQYF
TGTGCCACCAGTGATTCGGGGGAAAACATTCAGTACTTC
>NA|TRBJ2-6|NA|TRBV7-8
CASSYSGSFGANVLTF
TGTGCCAGCAGCTACTCAGGGTCCTTTGGGGCCAACGTCCTGACTTTC
>NA|TRBJ1-6|NA|TRBV5-1
CASSLRANSPLHF
TGCGCCAGCAGCTTGAGGGCCAATTCACCCCTCCACTTT
>few|TRBJ2-1|TRBD2|TRBV5-1
CASSESGGATYNEQFF
TGCGCCAGCAGTGAGAGCGGGGGGGCAACCTACAATGAGCAGTTCTTC
>NA|TRBJ1-6|NA|TRBV6-2/TRBV6-3
CASSYVTGAISPLHF
TGTGCCAGCAGTTACGTGACTGGGGCGATATCACCCCTCCACTTT
>NA|TRBJ2-3|NA|TRBV6-5
CASSEGAGGDTQYF
TGTGCCAGCTCCGAGGGGGCGGGAGGAGATACGCAGTATTTT
>NA|TRBJ1-3|NA|TRBV19
CASSTHLGQLNTIYF
TGTGCCAGTAGTACCCACCTAGGACAGCTCAACACCATATATTTT